This passage covers 7 T cell receptor beta chains from one sample sequenced in a study of T cells after yellow fever vaccination. Each CDR3 protein gets one entry after TCRdb re-called the 5' RACE reads with MiXCR. Among just under 600,000 distinct CDR3 sequences listed, approximately 13% were seen once. The material sequenced was PBMCs, taken on the day of the yellow fever booster vaccination. The receptors shown here come from a young man who received the YFV17D yellow fever vaccine.

This clonotype was counted only a few times. This rearrangement joins TRBV9 to TRBJ2-3, with 9 bases aligning to TRBD2. Germline trimming cut 3 bases from V and 0 bases from J; bases unmatched to any gene: 11. Germline assignment: CDR1 SGDLS and CDR2 YYNGEE. This CDR3 has 18 amino acids. The CDR3 DNA follows: TGTGCCAGCAGCGGGGGAAAGACTAGCGGCCCTAGCACAGATACGCAGTATTTT. Its translation is CASSGGKTSGPSTDTQYF.

In this sample, this clonotype turned up a few times. This sequence joins TRBV11-2 and TRBJ2-1, with 11 bases lining up with TRBD2. The CDR3 spans 19 residues. CDR1 SGHAT and CDR2 FQNNGV come from the germline V gene. V trimming: 3 bases; J trimming: 4 bases; junction bases outside the gene matches: 14. CDR3 bases: TGTGCCAGCAGCTTGGGACTAGCGGTACCGTCGAAAAAGTACAATGAGCAGTTCTTC. Its protein is CASSLGLAVPSKKYNEQFF.

The rearrangement links TRBV25-1 to TRBJ2-7; D unresolved. V was clipped by 4 bases and J by 2 bases, with 12 bases between them. The germline V gene has CDR1 MGHDK and CDR2 SYGVNS. CDR3 length: 14 amino acids. The CDR3 loop reads CASSAALSAYEQYF. The CDR3 DNA sequence: TGTGCCAGCAGTGCCGCTTTAAGTGCCTACGAGCAGTACTTC.

This clonotype has only a few counts. The chain couples TRBV4-3 to TRBJ2-5; D gene unclear. Germline CDR1 reads LGHNA; CDR2 reads YSLEER. The CDR3 has 15 amino acids. Trimming cost V 1 base and J 5 bases, with 14 bases left between them. Here the CDR3 reads CASSQGVGKAETQYF. CDR3 in DNA: TGCGCCAGCAGCCAAGGGGTGGGAAAGGCGGAGACCCAGTACTTC.

The rearrangement uses TRBV18 and TRBJ1-6; TRBD1 matches 7 bases. There are 15 residues in the CDR3. Per germline, CDR1 KGHSH and CDR2 LQKENI. V lost 2 bases and J lost 9; bases outside the gene matches: 7. Here the CDR3 DNA reads TGTGCCAGCTCACCAGGAGTACAGGGGAGTTCACCCCTCCACTTT. The encoded protein is CASSPGVQGSSPLHF.

In this sample, this clonotype turned up a few times. The rearrangement links TRBV27 to TRBJ2-1; the D is unclear. Per germline, CDR1 MNHEY and CDR2 SMNVEV (reference sequence). CDR3 length equals 11 residues. V was trimmed by 6 bases and J by 6 bases, leaving 6 bases between them. The CDR3 sequence is CASRVVNEQFF. CDR3 sequence (DNA): TGTGCCAGCAGGGTGGTCAATGAGCAGTTCTTC.

The chain's CDR3 is CSAPGRGMTDTQYF. The CDR3 region has the DNA TGCAGTGCCCCGGGCAGGGGTATGACAGATACGCAGTATTTT. The V gene is TRBV20-1, the J gene TRBJ2-3, with a possible D match to TRBD1 (6 bases). CDR1 and CDR2 (germline): DFQATT, SNEGSKA (reference sequence). V gave up 6 bases and J gave up 3 bases, with 16 bases separating them. This CDR3 has 14 amino acids.